A selection of T cell receptor beta chains follows, all from one sample in a study of cytomegalovirus exposure and HLA in healthy donors. Here immunoSEQ multiplex PCR was the method, and the copy in TCRdb shows in-frame clones only, minus some. This table has approximately 180,000 clones, about 87% appearing once. The sequenced material came from PBMCs. The receptors stem from a woman in her thirties in good health and CMV-seronegative. Each CDR3 is given with its conserved first and last residue. Fields, in order: V gene, D gene, CDR3 protein. D genes are given only for firm matches.

V: TRBV6-6; D: NA; CDR3: CASSYTGSRTEAFF
V: TRBV7-6; D: NA; CDR3: CASSPTAAAPEQYF
V: TRBV11-3; D: TRBD2; CDR3: CASSRGGSLNEQFF
V: TRBV19; D: TRBD2; CDR3: CASSSSGTLPRNEQFF
V: TRBV7-9; D: NA; CDR3: CASSSGPRTIYNEQFF
V: TRBV27; D: TRBD2; CDR3: CASSLVASGGMQYF
V: TRBV5-5; D: NA; CDR3: CASSFRTERNEAFF
V: TRBV7-2; D: NA; CDR3: CASRLSTGNYEQYF
V: TRBV4-1; D: NA; CDR3: CASSQVPGDTEAFF
V: TRBV9; D: NA; CDR3: CASSPGRVTEAFF
V: TRBV29-1; D: NA; CDR3: CSMLGADAYEQYF
V: TRBV9; D: TRBD2; CDR3: CASSVAGLAVDTQYF
V: TRBV29-1; D: TRBD1; CDR3: CSVGTGDGYTF
V: TRBV4-2; D: TRBD1; CDR3: CASSQVAGTGASYEQYF